Each of the 16 T cell receptor beta chains below was sequenced from the same sample in a study of a mutant IDH1 vaccine in newly diagnosed glioma. Assay: immunoSEQ multiplex PCR; the TCRdb copy retains only in-frame clones and omits some. The table has over 50,000 clones, 84% seen once; the top ten hold roughly 13%. Time point given: week 23, last vaccination. A 20-mer mutant IDH1 peptide at 300 ug was injected subcutaneously with topical imiquimod. The antigens for these receptors are not known. Material: PBMCs, obtained from a glioma patient whose treatment included an IDH1 peptide vaccine. All receptors come from a man younger than 35 with glioma.

The genes are TRBV7-3 and TRBJ2-1, with TRBD1 matching over 9 bases. V gave up 5 bases and J gave up 8 bases; unmatched junction bases: 4. Germline V gene lookup returns CDR1 SGHTA and CDR2 FQGTGA. The CDR3 sequence is 13 residues long. The CDR3 spells CASSQDRGHEQFF. CDR3 coding DNA: TGTGCCAGCAGCCAGGACAGGGGTCATGAGCAGTTCTTC.

This clone was detected only a few times. The genes are TRBV4-1 and TRBJ1-2; 9 bases line up with TRBD1. V trimming: 4 bases; J trimming: 4 bases; junction bases outside the gene matches: 10. CDR1 is MGHRA and CDR2 is YSYEKL in the germline V gene. The CDR3 runs 16 residues. The CDR3 DNA sequence: TGCGCCAGCAGCCGGCCCGGGACAGGGACTTCCTATGGCTACACCTTC. Its translation: CASSRPGTGTSYGYTF.

This clone has a single count. The chain has TRBV7-3 and TRBJ2-2; D possibly corresponds to TRBD1 (6 bases). Germline assignment: CDR1 SGHTA and CDR2 FQGTGA. V was shortened by 4 bases and J by 4 bases, with 16 bases between the two germline ends. The CDR3 extends over 16 amino acids. CDR3 in amino acids: CASSSTGGTSTGELFF. The CDR3, as DNA: TGTGCCAGCAGCTCAACTGGGGGCACTAGCACCGGGGAGCTGTTTTTT.

This clone was recorded only once. The chain couples TRBV23-1 to TRBJ2-4, with no clear D. TRBV23-1 is an ORF, and what it does is uncertain. V gave up 2 bases and J gave up 0 bases, with 14 bases separating them. The CDR3 is 17 residues long. The CDR3 nucleotides are TGCGCCAGCAGTCAACCGTCTGGAAATCTAGCCAAAAACATTCAGTACTTC. It encodes CASSQPSGNLAKNIQYF.

The chain joins TRBV2 to TRBJ2-2; maybe TRBD1 (5 bases). Germline loops: CDR1 SNHLY, CDR2 FYNNEI. This CDR3 has 13 amino acids. V was trimmed by 6 bases and J by 7 bases, leaving 12 bases between them. The CDR3 nucleotides read TGTGCCAGCAGGGGGCATCCGGGCGGGGAGCTGTTTTTT. Translating it yields CASRGHPGGELFF.

The chain is built from TRBV19 and TRBJ1-2; no definite D call. V was cut by 5 bases and J by 0 bases, with 10 bases left in between. CDR3 length: 14 residues. CDR1 is LNHDA, CDR2 SQIVND, per germline (reference sequence). In DNA form, the CDR3 reads TGTGCCAGTAGTCCTTCCGGGACTAACTATGGCTACACCTTC. Translating it yields CASSPSGTNYGYTF.

The chain joins TRBV10-3 to TRBJ2-7, with D possibly being TRBD1 (6 bases). Trimming removed 6 bases from V and 5 bases from J, with 23 bases in between. The CDR3 has 16 residues. Germline V gives CDR1 ENHRY, CDR2 SYGVKD. DNA of the CDR3: TGTGCCATCAGCCGGACCCCAGGGGCGGGTACCAACGAGCAGTACTTC. Its protein product is CAISRTPGAGTNEQYF.

V usage is TRBV7-9 and J usage is TRBJ1-1; TRBD1 agrees at 9 bases. V trimming: 2 bases; J trimming: 7 bases; junction bases outside the gene matches: 8. Germline CDR1 and CDR2: SEHNR and FQNEAQ (reference sequence). There are 15 residues in the CDR3. CDR3 nucleotide sequence: TGTGCCAGCAGCTTACCCACAGGGGGCCGGGTTGAAGCTTTCTTT. Translating gives CASSLPTGGRVEAFF.

The chain carries TRBV18 and TRBJ1-1; D possibly corresponds to TRBD1 (6 bases). CDR3 length: 16 residues. From germline, CDR1 is KGHSH and CDR2 LQKENI. The V gene lost 2 bases and the J gene lost 2 bases, with 15 bases spanning the gap. DNA for the CDR3: TGTGCCAGCTCACCAAGAGTTGGGGGGCTTAACACTGAAGCTTTCTTT. Encoded protein: CASSPRVGGLNTEAFF.

The genes are TRBV7-2 and TRBJ1-3, with D possibly being TRBD1 (6 bases). The CDR3 sequence is 15 residues long. Trimming took 5 bases from V and 2 from J, leaving 13 bases between them. Germline V CDR1 and CDR2: SGHTA, FQGNSA. In nucleotides, the CDR3 is TGTGCCAGCAGCCCTGGGACACTTACTGGAAACACCATATATTTT. This gives the protein CASSPGTLTGNTIYF.

A single count supports this clone. The V and J genes are TRBV18 and TRBJ1-1; D gene unclear. The germline CDR1 and CDR2 sequences are KGHSH and LQKENI. V dropped 5 bases and J dropped 5 bases, with 15 bases sitting between them. CDR3 length equals 14 residues. The CDR3 loop is CASSANGFETEAFF. The CDR3 DNA reads TGTGCCAGCTCAGCAAACGGATTTGAGACTGAAGCTTTCTTT.

This chain uses TRBV5-1 with TRBJ1-6; D ambiguous. Looked up from germline, CDR1 is SGHRS and CDR2 is YFSETQ. The CDR3 length is 16 residues. Trimming took 4 bases from V and 5 from J, leaving 16 bases between them. The CDR3: CASSLGRGTNNSPLHF. The CDR3 region has the DNA TGCGCCAGCAGCCTGGGGAGAGGAACGAATAATTCACCCCTCCACTTT.

V gene TRBV28 combines with J gene TRBJ2-7; unclear D gene. CDR3 length equals 11 residues. In germline, CDR1 is MDHEN, CDR2 SYDVKM. Trimming stripped 5 bases from V and 0 bases from J, with 2 bases between. CDR3 DNA sequence: TGTGCCAGCAGTATCTCCTACGAGCAGTACTTC. It specifies CASSISYEQYF.

V gene TRBV19 combines with J gene TRBJ2-3; D is unresolved. V lost 0 bases, J lost 1 base, and 8 bases lay in between. CDR1 is LNHDA and CDR2 is SQIVND in the germline V gene (reference sequence). The CDR3 spans 15 residues. DNA of the CDR3: TGTGCCAGTAGTATAGACCTTATTGGCACAGATACGCAGTATTTT. This encodes CASSIDLIGTDTQYF.

This chain's CDR3 is CASSQDRTGPPDTQYF. DNA for the CDR3: TGCGCCAGCAGCCAAGACAGGACAGGGCCCCCAGATACGCAGTATTTT. V usage is TRBV4-3 and J usage is TRBJ2-3; TRBD1 matches at 8 bases. The ends lost 0 bases at V and 4 bases at J; junction bases unmatched: 6. The length of the CDR3 is 16 residues. CDR1 and CDR2 (germline): LGHNA, YSLEER.

DNA for the CDR3: TGTGCCAGCAGTTCACAGAGGAACACTGAAGCTTTCTTT. It is translated as CASSSQRNTEAFF. The J gene is TRBJ1-1, the V gene TRBV2; D gene uncertain. Trimming took off 5 bases at V and 1 base at J, with 8 bases between the two ends. CDR1 and CDR2 from the germline V gene are SNHLY and FYNNEI. The CDR3 consists of 13 residues.